This TCR beta chain was found in a study of Graves' ophthalmopathy and Graves' hyperthyroidism. Using RNA transcripts, the TCR beta CDR3 regions were amplified. HTBI primers were used in a first-round RT-PCR, which preceded a second-round multiplex PCR. TCRdb called the multiplex PCR reads again in MiXCR, with one record for every CDR3 protein. In the table there are roughly 500,000 distinct CDR3 sequences, roughly an eighth of which are singletons. In its sample, this clonotype was seen many times. The antigen is unknown. Study results and limitations: Also, most clonotypes expanded in the thyroid above 0.001 frequency appeared in blood.

This CDR3 contains 15 residues. From germline, CDR1 is SGHRS and CDR2 YFSETQ. V shed 0 bases, J shed 0 bases, and the junction held 2 bases outside the gene matches. This clonotype originated in a woman between 25 and 40 years old with Graves' ophthalmopathy. The sample was blood. The rearrangement joins TRBV5-1 to TRBJ1-1; 7 bases line up with TRBD1. CDR3 coding DNA: TGCGCCAGCAGCTTGGAGGGACAGATGAACACTGAAGCTTTCTTT. Translating gives CASSLEGQMNTEAFF.